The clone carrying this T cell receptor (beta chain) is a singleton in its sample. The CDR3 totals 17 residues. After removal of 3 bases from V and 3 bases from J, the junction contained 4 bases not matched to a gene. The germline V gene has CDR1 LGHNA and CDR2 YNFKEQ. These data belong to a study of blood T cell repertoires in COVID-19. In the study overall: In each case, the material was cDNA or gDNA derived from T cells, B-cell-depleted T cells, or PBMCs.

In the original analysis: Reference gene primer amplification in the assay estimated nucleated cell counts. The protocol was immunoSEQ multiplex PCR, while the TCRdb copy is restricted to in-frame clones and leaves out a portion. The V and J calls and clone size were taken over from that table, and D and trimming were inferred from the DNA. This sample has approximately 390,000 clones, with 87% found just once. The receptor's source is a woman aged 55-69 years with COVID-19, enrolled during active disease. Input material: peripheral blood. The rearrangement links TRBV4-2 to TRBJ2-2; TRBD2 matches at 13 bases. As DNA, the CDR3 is TGTGCCAGCAGCCACTACGGGACTAGCGGGGACACCGGGGAGCTGTTTTTT. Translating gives CASSHYGTSGDTGELFF.